Sequencing of this TCR beta chain was carried out in a study of cytomegalovirus exposure and HLA in healthy donors listed by TCRdb under 2017. With respect to the entire study: In an earlier analysis of 550 to 750 of the donors, 276 Gb of sequence data and 90 million to 130 million unique TCR beta sequences from about 179 million T cells were reported. The study used immunosequencing to profile the T cell repertoires of around 600 subjects and linked those repertoires to cytomegalovirus serostatus. The study was designed to test whether signatures of past pathogen exposure could be identified by cataloging public T cell receptors. Typing coverage varied by locus: about 620-640 donors for A, B, C, DRB1 and DQB1; approximately 560 for DQA1; about 590 for DPA1; approximately 490 for DPB1. Among some 410 genotyped donors of the cohort, an average of about 240,000 unique TCR beta nucleotide sequences were sequenced per donor, roughly a sixth of them non-productive. To decide whether each TCR beta V gene segment behaved as functional or pseudogenic, an earlier analysis of approximately 600 of the donors relied on high-throughput TCR beta sequencing. Among the approximately 430 genotyped donors, approximately 81% belonged to the genetic ancestry cluster associated with self-reported Caucasian donors. A later analysis re-analyzed previously published TCR beta repertoires from several hundred donors and added high-resolution HLA genotyping to study TCR occurrence patterns. To predict cytomegalovirus infection status, the study combined high-throughput TCR immunosequencing, statistical association of individual TCRs with disease status, and machine learning. HLA typing covered class I and class II loci at four-digit resolution. Besides the first cohort of some 670 subjects, a separate validation cohort made up of 120 different subjects was used. The later analysis used no new phenotypic data to find candidate immune exposures, relying instead on TCR beta sequences and their occurrence across donors. Around 320 gigabases of sequencing data and around 87 million unique TCR sequences were included in an early release covering over 600 HLA-typed donors. Every repertoire in the discovery cohort had been generated on one and the same sequencing platform. Alongside the repertoire data, information on donor age, sex, ethnicity and CMV serostatus was compiled. Several DR-DQ haplotypes were treated as single units for association and clustering because of strong linkage in the cohort. In a later genetic analysis, genome-wide SNP genotypes for about three fifths of the 666 donors were used, and that subset was treated as a discovery cohort. Study-wide findings and limitations: When HLA alleles, especially DR and DQ, strongly co-occurred, attributing TCR associations to individual alleles was difficult. Presence/absence analyses assumed roughly uniform sequencing depth across donors, an assumption that may not hold. Most TCR sequences were seen in very few donors, while some public TCRs were found in many individuals. A later analysis found that TCR association rates varied across HLA loci, with DRB1 alleles showing the most associated TCRs and HLA-C alleles the fewest. According to the authors, the approach could potentially be generalized to other disease states and immunological phenotypes. A total of roughly 160 TCR beta chains were listed by the study as associated with cytomegalovirus. Some IMGT-functional V segments, including TRBV6-2 and TRBV6-3, could not be told apart with the 87-base-pair reads, so those segments were excluded. Several of the top co-occurrence clusters appeared to be linked to parvovirus B19, influenza, CMV and Epstein-Barr virus, according to a later analysis. A further reported finding was that TCR beta sequences accurately predicted the HLA-A and HLA-B alleles for most subjects in the first cohort. For the cohort, immune exposure information was limited to CMV serostatus. An earlier analysis of approximately 530 of the donors showed that most TCR beta V segments appeared in productive rearrangements either about 87% or about 30% of the time, which broadly matched IMGT annotations. A later genetic analysis associated a missense DCLRE1C variant with V-gene and J-gene trimming of TCR beta chains, and an independent cohort replicated the association. A few of the identified cytomegalovirus-associated TCR beta chains were confirmed in vitro to be specific for cytomegalovirus antigens. Compared with the roughly 700-donor mean, donors in an Asian-associated ancestry cluster had fewer N-insertions in productive TCRs, according to a later genetic analysis. In a later analysis, about 17,000 TCR beta sequences were associated with specific HLA alleles at a false discovery rate of 0.05. A later analysis found that most CMV-associated TCR beta chains appeared HLA-restricted, with HLA associations seemingly driven largely by CMV exposure. The earlier analysis of approximately 540 of the donors excluded over 15 rarely observed V segments, including chromosome 9 orphons, because counts were too low. Linkage disequilibrium might explain the correlated functional status among segregating V segments, but an unknown experimental factor could not be excluded. This cohort had only TCR beta chains sequenced, and the lack of alpha or paired-chain data limited which features could be detected. Because HLA typing was unavailable for some donors at each locus, only the typed subset was used in association tests. A cluster of highly shared sequence variants was judged likely to represent a technical artifact of the sequencing pipeline. In a later analysis, HLA-associated TCR beta chains showed more clonal expansion and lower generation probabilities than non-associated chains that were equally common. The classifier was reported to diagnose cytomegalovirus status with high specificity and sensitivity in both the original and validation cohorts.

Notes on this clone: What antigen it recognizes has not been identified. It has no much larger one-base neighbor in the sample; base qualities were not kept.

CDR1 MDHEN and CDR2 SYDVKM were looked up in the germline V gene. The trim is 8 bases for V and 6 bases for J, with a gap of 8 bases between the germline ends. CDR3 length: 12 amino acids, cysteine to phenylalanine. The entry retains the CDR3 DNA only, 36 bases that are in frame from base 1. In total, roughly 670 healthy bone marrow donors made up the cohort. Cohort members were all nominally healthy when sampled, although unrecorded immune exposures were likely present. The donor was CMV seronegative and belonged to the group of over 300 seronegative cohort members. A peripheral blood sample was provided by each donor, and peripheral blood mononuclear cells were used for TCR beta sequencing. Genomic DNA extraction from the blood cell samples was performed with the Qiagen DNeasy Blood Extraction Kit. The library relied on the immunoSEQ multiplex PCR assay. For the multiplex PCR, a mixture combining 60 forward primers for TCR Vbeta segments and 13 reverse primers for TCR Jbeta segments was used. Amplification of the CDR3 region of rearranged TCR beta genes was performed with a multiplex PCR assay on genomic DNA. Amplified TCR beta libraries were sequenced as 87-base-pair reads on the Illumina HiSeq System. In the original analysis: Across the 670 or so repertoires, a later analysis counted tens of millions of unique TCR beta chains, approximately 10 million of which were shared by at least two donors. Raw reads were error-corrected and collapsed into unique sequences with a nearest-neighbor algorithm that merged closely related sequences to remove PCR and sequencing errors. CDR3 sequences were aligned to IMGT reference sequences to assign V, D and J gene segments. For a sequence to be retained, a match of at least six nucleotides was required to both a V gene segment and a J gene segment. A rearrangement counted as productive if the CDR3 had no stop codons and remained in frame with V and J, and every other rearrangement counted as non-productive. Following IMGT convention, CDR3 was defined as the stretch from the second conserved V-encoded cysteine up to the conserved J-encoded phenylalanine. The earlier analysis of about 620 of the donors excluded sequences that lacked an unambiguous match to a single V gene segment. In an earlier analysis of several hundred of the donors, V segments were called functional above 56.7% productive rearrangements and were called segregating when the between-donor standard deviation exceeded 5%. A statistical classification framework was developed to diagnose cytomegalovirus status using the catalog of TCR beta chain sequences. In a later analysis, TCR nucleotide sequences were compared against IMGT/GENE-DB human TR gene sequences so that V and J genes could be assigned. A later analysis assigned CDR3 sequences and most-parsimonious VDJ recombination scenarios with the TCRdist pipeline. In a later analysis, each TCR beta chain was defined by its CDR3 amino acid sequence together with its V-gene family, and reads without a unique V-gene family were excluded. In a later analysis, around 650 highly shared, low-generation-probability nucleotide sequences were removed to address suspected cross-contamination and a sequencing artifact. In a later analysis, a clonal expansion index was calculated for each public chain from normalized within-repertoire ranks of inferred template counts. A later analysis computed generation probabilities with a VDJ recombination model fitted to out-of-frame rearrangements, and checked the results against IGoR. In a later analysis, TCR-TCR, TCR-HLA and TCR-CMV co-occurrence was scored with hypergeometric tests, and a repertoire-size bias correction was applied to TCR pairs. A later analysis estimated false discovery rates by permuting HLA or CMV assignments 20 times. In a later analysis, co-occurring TCRs were grouped using DBSCAN, and TCRdist sequence similarity was added for clustering within HLA-allele-positive subsets. Repertoires with fewer than 30,000 or more than 120,000 public chains were left out of co-occurrence clustering, as were about 5 repertoires with anomalous nucleotide sharing. TCRdb re-hosts the immuneACCESS table, in-frame sequences only. Its copies lack some clones; in the studies checked, an unresolved V gene accounts for under half of them, and the cause for the rest is not known. V, J and clone size are those of that table, while D and trimming were read from the DNA. The sample includes over 75,000 clones, with roughly 83% observed a single time. 2% to 3% of the sample goes to the ten largest clones.

This clonotype originated in a woman between 45 and 65 years old in good health and CMV-seronegative. Here the chain combines TRBV28 and TRBJ1-6; no D gene can be assigned with confidence. What was sequenced was PBMCs. The CDR3 region: CASYRGNSPLHF. Read as DNA, the sequence is TGTGCCAGCTATCGGGGTAATTCACCCCTCCACTTT.